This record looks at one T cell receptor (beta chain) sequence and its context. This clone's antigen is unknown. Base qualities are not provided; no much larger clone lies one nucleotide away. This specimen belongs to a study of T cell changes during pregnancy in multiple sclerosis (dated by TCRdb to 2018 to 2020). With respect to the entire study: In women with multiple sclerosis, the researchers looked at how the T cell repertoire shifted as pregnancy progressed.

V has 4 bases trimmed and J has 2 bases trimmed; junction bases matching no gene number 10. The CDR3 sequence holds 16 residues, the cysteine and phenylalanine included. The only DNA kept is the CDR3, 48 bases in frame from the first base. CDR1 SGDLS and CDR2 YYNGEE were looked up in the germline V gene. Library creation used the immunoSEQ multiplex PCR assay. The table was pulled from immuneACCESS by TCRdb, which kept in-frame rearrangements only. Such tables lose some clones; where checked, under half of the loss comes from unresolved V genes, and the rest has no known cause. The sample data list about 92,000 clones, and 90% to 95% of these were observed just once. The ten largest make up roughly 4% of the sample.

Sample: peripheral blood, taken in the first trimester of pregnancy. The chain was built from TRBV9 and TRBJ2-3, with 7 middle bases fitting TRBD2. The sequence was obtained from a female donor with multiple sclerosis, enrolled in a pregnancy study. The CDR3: CASSPRLGGSTDTQYF. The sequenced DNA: TGTGCCAGCAGCCCCCGCCTGGGGGGGTCCACAGATACGCAGTATTTT.